This T cell receptor beta chain comes out of a study of blood T cell repertoires in COVID-19. The germline V gene encodes CDR1 MNHEY and CDR2 SVGAGI. CDR3 length equals 13 residues. V was shortened by 5 bases and J by 5 bases, with 12 bases between the two germline ends. TCRdb's table, derived via immunoSEQ multiplex PCR, lists solely in-frame clones and lacks some. Of a few hundred thousand clones in the sample, 88% were seen once. The chain is built from TRBV6-5 and TRBJ1-1, with a weak D call TRBD1 (5 bases). The sequencing input was peripheral blood. The source is a man between 65 and 79 years old with acute or convalescent COVID-19. The CDR3 bases are TGTGCCAGCAGTCGTAGACGGGGGACTGAAGCTTTCTTT. Protein: CASSRRRGTEAFF.